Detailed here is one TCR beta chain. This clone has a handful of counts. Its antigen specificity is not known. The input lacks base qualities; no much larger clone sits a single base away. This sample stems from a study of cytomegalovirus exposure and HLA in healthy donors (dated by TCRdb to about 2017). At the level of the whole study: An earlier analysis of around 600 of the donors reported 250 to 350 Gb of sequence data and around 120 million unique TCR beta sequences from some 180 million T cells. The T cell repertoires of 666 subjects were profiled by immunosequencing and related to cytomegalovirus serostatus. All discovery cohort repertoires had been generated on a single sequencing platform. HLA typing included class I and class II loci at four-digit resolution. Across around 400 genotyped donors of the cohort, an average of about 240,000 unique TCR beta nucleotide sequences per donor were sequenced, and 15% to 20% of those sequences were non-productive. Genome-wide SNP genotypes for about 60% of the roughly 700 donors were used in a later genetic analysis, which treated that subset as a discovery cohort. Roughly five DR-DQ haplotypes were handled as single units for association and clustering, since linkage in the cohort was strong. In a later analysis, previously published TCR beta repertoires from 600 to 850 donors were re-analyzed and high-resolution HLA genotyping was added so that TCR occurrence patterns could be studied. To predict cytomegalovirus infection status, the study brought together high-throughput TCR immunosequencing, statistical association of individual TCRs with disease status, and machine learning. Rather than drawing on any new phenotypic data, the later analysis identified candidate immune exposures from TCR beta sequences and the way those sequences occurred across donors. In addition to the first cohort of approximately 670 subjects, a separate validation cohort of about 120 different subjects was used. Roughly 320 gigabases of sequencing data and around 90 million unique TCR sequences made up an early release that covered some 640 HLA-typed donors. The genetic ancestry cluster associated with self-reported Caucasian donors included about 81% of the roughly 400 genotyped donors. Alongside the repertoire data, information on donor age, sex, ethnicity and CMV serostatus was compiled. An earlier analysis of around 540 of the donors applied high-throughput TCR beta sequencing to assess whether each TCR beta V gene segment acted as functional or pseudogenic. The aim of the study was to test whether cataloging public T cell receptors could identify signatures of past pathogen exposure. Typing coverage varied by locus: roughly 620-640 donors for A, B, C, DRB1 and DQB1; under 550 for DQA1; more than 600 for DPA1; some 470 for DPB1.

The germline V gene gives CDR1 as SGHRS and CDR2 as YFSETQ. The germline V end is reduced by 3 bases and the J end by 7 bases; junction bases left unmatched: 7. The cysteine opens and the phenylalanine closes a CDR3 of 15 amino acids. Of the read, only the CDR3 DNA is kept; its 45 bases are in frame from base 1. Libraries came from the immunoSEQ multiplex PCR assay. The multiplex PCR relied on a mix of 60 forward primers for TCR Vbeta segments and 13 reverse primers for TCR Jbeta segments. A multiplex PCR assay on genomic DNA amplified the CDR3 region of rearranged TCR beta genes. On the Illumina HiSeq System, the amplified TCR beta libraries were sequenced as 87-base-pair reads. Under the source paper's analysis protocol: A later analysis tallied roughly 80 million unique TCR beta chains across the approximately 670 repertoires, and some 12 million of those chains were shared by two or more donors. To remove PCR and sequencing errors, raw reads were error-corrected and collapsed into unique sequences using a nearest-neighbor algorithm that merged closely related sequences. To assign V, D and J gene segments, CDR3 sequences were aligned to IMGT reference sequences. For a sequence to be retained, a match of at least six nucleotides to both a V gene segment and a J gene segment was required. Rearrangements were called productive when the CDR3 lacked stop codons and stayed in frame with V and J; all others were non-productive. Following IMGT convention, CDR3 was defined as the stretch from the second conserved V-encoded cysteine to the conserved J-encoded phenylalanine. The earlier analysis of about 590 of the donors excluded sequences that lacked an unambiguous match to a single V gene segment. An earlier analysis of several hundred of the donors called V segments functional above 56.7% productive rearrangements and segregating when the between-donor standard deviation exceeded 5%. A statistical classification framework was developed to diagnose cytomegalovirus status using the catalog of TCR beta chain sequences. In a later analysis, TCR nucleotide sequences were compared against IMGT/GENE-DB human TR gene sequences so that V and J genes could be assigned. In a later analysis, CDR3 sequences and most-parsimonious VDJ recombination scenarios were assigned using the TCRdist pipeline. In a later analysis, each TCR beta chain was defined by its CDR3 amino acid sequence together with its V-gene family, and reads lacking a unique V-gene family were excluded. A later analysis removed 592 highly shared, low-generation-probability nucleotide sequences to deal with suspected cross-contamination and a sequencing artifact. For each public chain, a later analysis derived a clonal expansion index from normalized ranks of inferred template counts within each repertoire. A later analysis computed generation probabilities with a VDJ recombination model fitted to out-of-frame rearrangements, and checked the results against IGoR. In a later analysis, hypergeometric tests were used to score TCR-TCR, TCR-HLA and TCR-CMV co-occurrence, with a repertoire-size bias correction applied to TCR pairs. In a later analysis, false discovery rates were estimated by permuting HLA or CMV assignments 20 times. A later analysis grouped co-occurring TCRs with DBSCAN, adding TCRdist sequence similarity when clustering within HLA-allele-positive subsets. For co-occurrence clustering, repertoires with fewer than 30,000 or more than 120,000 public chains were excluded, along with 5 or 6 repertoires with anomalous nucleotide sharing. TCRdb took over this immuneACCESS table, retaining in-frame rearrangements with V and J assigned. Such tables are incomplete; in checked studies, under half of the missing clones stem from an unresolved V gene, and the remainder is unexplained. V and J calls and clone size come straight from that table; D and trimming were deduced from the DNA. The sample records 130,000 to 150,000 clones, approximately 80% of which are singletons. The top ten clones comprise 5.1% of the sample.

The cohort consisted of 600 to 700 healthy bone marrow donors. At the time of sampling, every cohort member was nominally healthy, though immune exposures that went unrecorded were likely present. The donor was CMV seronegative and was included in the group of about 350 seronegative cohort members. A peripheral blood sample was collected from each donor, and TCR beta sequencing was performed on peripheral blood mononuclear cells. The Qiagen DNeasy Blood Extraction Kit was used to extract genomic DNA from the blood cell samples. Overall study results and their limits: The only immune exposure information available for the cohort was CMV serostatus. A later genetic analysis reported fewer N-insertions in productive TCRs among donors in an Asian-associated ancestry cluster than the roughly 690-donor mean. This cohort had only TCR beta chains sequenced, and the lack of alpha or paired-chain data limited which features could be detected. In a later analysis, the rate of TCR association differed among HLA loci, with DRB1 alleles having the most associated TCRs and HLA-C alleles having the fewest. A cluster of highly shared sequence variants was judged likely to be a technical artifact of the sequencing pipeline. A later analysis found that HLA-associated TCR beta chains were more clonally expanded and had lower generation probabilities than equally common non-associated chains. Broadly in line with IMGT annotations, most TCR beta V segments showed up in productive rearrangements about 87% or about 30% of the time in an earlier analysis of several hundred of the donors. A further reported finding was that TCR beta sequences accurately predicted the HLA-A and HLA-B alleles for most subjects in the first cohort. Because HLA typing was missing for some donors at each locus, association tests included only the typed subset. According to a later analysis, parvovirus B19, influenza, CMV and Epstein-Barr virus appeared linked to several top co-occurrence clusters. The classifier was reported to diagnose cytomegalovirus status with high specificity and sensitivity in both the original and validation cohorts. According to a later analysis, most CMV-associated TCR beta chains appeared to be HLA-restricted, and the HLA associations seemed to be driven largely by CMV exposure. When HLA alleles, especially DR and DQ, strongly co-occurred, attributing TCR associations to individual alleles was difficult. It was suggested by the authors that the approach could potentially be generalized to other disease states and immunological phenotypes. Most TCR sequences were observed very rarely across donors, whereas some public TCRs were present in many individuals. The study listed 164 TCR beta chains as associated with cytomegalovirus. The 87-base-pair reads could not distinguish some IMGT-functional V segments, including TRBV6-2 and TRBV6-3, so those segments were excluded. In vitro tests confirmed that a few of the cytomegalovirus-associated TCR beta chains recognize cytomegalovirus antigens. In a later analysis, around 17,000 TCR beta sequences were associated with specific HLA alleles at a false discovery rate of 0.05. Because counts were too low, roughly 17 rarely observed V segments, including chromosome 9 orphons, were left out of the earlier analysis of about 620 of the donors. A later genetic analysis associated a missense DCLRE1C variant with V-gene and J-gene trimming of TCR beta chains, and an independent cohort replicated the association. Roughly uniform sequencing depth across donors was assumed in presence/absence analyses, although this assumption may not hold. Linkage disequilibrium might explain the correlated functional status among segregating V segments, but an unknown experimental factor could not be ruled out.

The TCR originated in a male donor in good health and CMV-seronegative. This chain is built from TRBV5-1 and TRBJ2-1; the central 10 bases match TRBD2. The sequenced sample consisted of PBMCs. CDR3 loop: CASSWSGGANNEQFF. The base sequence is TGCGCCAGCAGCTGGAGCGGGGGGGCAAATAATGAGCAGTTCTTC.